Listed below are T cell receptor beta chains from one sample, sequenced in a study of T-cell memory formation after mild COVID-19. TCRdb fed the 5' RACE reads into MiXCR, producing one record per CDR3 protein. Counted here are around 49,000 distinct CDR3 sequences, 25% to 30% occurring once; the ten biggest clones make up around 44%. Material: PBMCs or a T cell subset sorted from them (not recorded which). All receptors derive from a man aged 18 to 30 who had mild COVID-19 (a few samples of this study predate the infection). Cell type and time point are not known. Each CDR3 is given without its conserved first and last residue.

v_gene,j_gene,CDR3aa
TRBV6-2/TRBV6-3,TRBJ2-1,ATRRYNEQF
TRBV10-2,TRBJ2-1,ASREIGEQF
TRBV7-9,TRBJ2-3,ASSAFEGRNTDTQY
TRBV20-1,TRBJ2-5,SASTGLVWETQY
TRBV9,TRBJ2-3,ASSVGGRGASDTQY
TRBV6-5,TRBJ2-7,ASSYSGTVAYEQY
TRBV11-1,TRBJ2-7,ASSLVRGSRIDEQY
TRBV7-9,TRBJ2-1,ASSLMSEQF
TRBV12-3/TRBV12-4,TRBJ2-5,ASSSGEQETQY
TRBV6-2/TRBV6-3,TRBJ2-7,ASSRGLAGGQQQY
TRBV4-3,TRBJ2-3,ASSPPRADTQY
TRBV9,TRBJ1-1,ASSGSGTEAF
TRBV6-6,TRBJ2-3,ASSSDRGVYFSDTQY
TRBV4-3,TRBJ2-6,ASSQGSSPSGANVLT
TRBV19,TRBJ1-1,ASRGGEDGPRNEAF
TRBV4-3,TRBJ2-5,ASSQDSSGETQY
TRBV7-2,TRBJ2-1,ASTSISGRSYNEQF
TRBV2,TRBJ2-7,ASRGPTFSYEQY
TRBV24-1,TRBJ1-2,ATSDTGYGYT
TRBV7-8,TRBJ2-5,ASSSQGGGYETQY
TRBV7-9,TRBJ1-5,ASSNPGNQPQH
TRBV27,TRBJ2-3,ASSTLGYTDTQY
TRBV7-8,TRBJ2-2,ASSRGLAGEYTGELF
TRBV29-1,TRBJ2-7,SVSQNYEQY
TRBV7-9,TRBJ2-3,ASSPIEGSTDTQY
TRBV5-5,TRBJ2-7,ASSLLAGSYEQY
TRBV29-1,TRBJ2-3,SLDSHTDTQY
TRBV15,TRBJ2-3,ATSNSGTPTHTDTQY
TRBV20-1,TRBJ2-2,SCSPGRTNTGELF
TRBV20-1,TRBJ1-1,SASSLGTRHEAF
TRBV9,TRBJ2-3,ASSSDRVTDTQY
TRBV7-8,TRBJ2-7,ASSSKGPLYSYEQY
TRBV27,TRBJ2-3,ASSRLWTGGSTDTQY